This TCR beta chain was found in a study of shared clonotypes between healthy human individuals. The method was immunoSEQ multiplex PCR; TCRdb's version includes in-frame clones alone and lacks a portion of them. Of 150,000 to 200,000 clones listed, roughly 93% are singletons. CDR1 and CDR2 (germline): MNHEY, SVGAGI. Trimming took 6 bases from V and 3 from J; bases not matched to a gene: 7. The CDR3 has 15 residues. Source material: naive CD4+ T cells sorted from blood. Subset noted: CD45RA+ positively selected. The source of this sequence is a woman aged 30 to 39 in good health. The V call is TRBV6-5, the J call TRBJ2-3; 9 positions match TRBD2. The CDR3 nucleotides are TGTGCCAGCAGGCGGGGGAGCGGGAGGACAGATACGCAGTATTTT. This sequence encodes CASRRGSGRTDTQYF.